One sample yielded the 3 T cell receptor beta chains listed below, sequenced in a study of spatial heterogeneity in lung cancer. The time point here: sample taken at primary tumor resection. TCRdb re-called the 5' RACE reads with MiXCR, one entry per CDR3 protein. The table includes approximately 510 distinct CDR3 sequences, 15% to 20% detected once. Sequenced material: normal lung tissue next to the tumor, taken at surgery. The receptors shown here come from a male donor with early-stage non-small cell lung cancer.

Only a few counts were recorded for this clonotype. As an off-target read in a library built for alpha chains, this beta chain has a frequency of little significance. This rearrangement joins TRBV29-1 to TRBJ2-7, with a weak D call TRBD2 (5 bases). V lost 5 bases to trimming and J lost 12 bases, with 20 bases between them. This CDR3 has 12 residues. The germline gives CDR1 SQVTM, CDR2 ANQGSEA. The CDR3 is CSVFRAGPRGYF. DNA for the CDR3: TGCAGCGTTTTTCGCGCGGGCCCCCGAGGGTACTTC.

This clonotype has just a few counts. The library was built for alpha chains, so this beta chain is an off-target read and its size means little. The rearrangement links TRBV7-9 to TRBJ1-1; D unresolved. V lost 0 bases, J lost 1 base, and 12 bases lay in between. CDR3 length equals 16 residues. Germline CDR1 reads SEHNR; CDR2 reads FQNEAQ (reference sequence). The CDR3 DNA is TGTGCCAGCAGCTTAGCGGTGGACCGAAAGAACACTGAAGCTTTCTTT. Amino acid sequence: CASSLAVDRKNTEAFF.

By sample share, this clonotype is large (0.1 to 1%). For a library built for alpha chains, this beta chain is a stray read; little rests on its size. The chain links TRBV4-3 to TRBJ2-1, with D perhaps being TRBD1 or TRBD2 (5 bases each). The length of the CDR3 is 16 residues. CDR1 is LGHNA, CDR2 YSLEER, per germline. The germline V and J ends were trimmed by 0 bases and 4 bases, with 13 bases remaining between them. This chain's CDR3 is CASSQDGAGVYNEQFF. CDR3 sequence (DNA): TGCGCCAGCAGCCAAGACGGGGCAGGAGTATACAATGAGCAGTTCTTC.